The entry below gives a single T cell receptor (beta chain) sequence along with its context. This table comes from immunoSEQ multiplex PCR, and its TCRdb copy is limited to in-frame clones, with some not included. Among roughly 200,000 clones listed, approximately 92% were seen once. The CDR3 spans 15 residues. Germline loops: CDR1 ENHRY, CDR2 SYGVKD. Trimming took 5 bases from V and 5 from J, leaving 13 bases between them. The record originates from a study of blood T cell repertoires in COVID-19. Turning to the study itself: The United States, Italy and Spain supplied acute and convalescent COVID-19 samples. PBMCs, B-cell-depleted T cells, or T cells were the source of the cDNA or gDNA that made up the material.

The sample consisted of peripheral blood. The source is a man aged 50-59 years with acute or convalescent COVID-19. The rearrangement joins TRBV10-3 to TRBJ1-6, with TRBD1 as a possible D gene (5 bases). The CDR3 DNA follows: TGTGCCATCAGTTTGCGGGGCAGAGATAATTCACCCCTCCACTTT. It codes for CAISLRGRDNSPLHF.